This T cell receptor (beta chain) was sequenced in a study of cytomegalovirus exposure and HLA in healthy donors (dated by TCRdb to about 2017). Study-level background: According to an earlier analysis of a few hundred of the donors, about 179 million T cells yielded some 120 million unique TCR beta sequences and approximately 300 Gb of sequence data. Approximately 310 gigabases of sequencing data and approximately 85 million unique TCR sequences were included in an early release covering around 600 HLA-typed donors. The genetic ancestry cluster associated with self-reported Caucasian donors included around four fifths of the roughly 400 genotyped donors. The study aimed to test whether signatures of past pathogen exposure could be identified by cataloging public T cell receptors. The study used immunosequencing to profile the T cell repertoires of 666 subjects and linked those repertoires to cytomegalovirus serostatus. Besides the first cohort of roughly 660 subjects, a separate validation cohort made up of over 95 different subjects was used. To predict cytomegalovirus infection status, the study brought together high-throughput TCR immunosequencing, statistical association of individual TCRs with disease status, and machine learning. A later analysis re-examined previously published TCR beta repertoires from roughly 650 donors and added high-resolution HLA genotyping to investigate patterns of TCR occurrence. In the later analysis, no new phenotypic data were used to find candidate immune exposures; instead, reliance was placed on TCR beta sequences and their occurrence across donors. An earlier analysis of around 580 of the donors used high-throughput TCR beta sequencing to judge whether each TCR beta V gene segment behaved as functional or pseudogenic. Donor age, sex, ethnicity and CMV serostatus were collected together with the repertoire data. A later genetic analysis took genome-wide SNP genotypes for about three fifths of the 666 donors and used that subset as a discovery cohort. All discovery cohort repertoires had been generated on a single sequencing platform. HLA typing included class I and class II loci at four-digit resolution. Typing coverage differed by locus: A, B, C, DRB1 and DQB1 were typed in about 620-630 donors, DQA1 in 522, DPA1 in 600 to 610, and DPB1 in roughly 450. A handful of DR-DQ haplotypes were handled as single units for association and clustering because linkage in the cohort was strong. Among about 400 genotyped donors of the cohort, an average of about 220,000 unique TCR beta nucleotide sequences was sequenced per donor, of which approximately 18% were non-productive. Broad study findings and their caveats: The presence/absence analyses assumed that sequencing depth was roughly uniform across donors, and that assumption may not be true. In the study, approximately 160 TCR beta chains were listed as associated with cytomegalovirus. HLA typing was unavailable for some donors at each locus, so association tests used only the typed subset. Compared with equally common non-associated chains, HLA-associated TCR beta chains in a later analysis were more clonally expanded and had lower generation probabilities. The classifier was reported to diagnose cytomegalovirus status with high specificity and sensitivity in both the original cohort and the validation cohort. Specific HLA alleles were associated with 15,000 to 20,000 TCR beta sequences at a false discovery rate of 0.05 in a later analysis. Correlated functional status among segregating V segments might be attributable to linkage disequilibrium, but an unknown experimental factor could not be ruled out. Some IMGT-functional V segments, including TRBV6-2 and TRBV6-3, could not be distinguished by the 87-base-pair reads and were therefore excluded. A later analysis found that most CMV-associated TCR beta chains appeared HLA-restricted, with HLA associations seemingly driven largely by CMV exposure. In a later analysis, TCR association rates were found to vary across HLA loci, with the most associated TCRs seen for DRB1 alleles and the fewest for HLA-C alleles. An earlier analysis of several hundred of the donors showed that most TCR beta V segments appeared in productive rearrangements either about 87% or about 30% of the time, which broadly matched IMGT annotations. Strong co-occurrence of HLA alleles, especially DR and DQ, made assigning TCR associations to individual alleles difficult. The authors suggested that the approach could potentially be generalized to other disease states and immunological phenotypes. The sequencing pipeline was judged likely to have produced a cluster of highly shared sequence variants as a technical artifact. A later analysis reported that several top co-occurrence clusters appeared linked to parvovirus B19, influenza, CMV and Epstein-Barr virus. This cohort had only TCR beta chains sequenced, and the lack of alpha or paired-chain data limited which features could be detected. CMV serostatus was the only immune exposure information available for the cohort. A further reported finding was that TCR beta sequences accurately predicted the HLA-A and HLA-B alleles for most subjects in the first cohort. Most TCR sequences were seen in very few donors, while some public TCRs were found in many individuals. In vitro tests confirmed that three of the cytomegalovirus-associated TCR beta chains recognize cytomegalovirus antigens. A later genetic analysis associated a missense DCLRE1C variant with V-gene and J-gene trimming of TCR beta chains, and an independent cohort replicated the association. Because counts were too low, 15 to 20 rarely observed V segments, including chromosome 9 orphons, were left out of the earlier analysis of approximately 500 of the donors. Compared with the approximately 670-donor mean, donors in an Asian-associated ancestry cluster had fewer N-insertions in productive TCRs, according to a later genetic analysis.

The cohort comprised several hundred healthy bone marrow donors. At the time of sampling, all cohort members were nominally healthy, though unrecorded immune exposures were likely present. The donor was CMV seronegative and was included in the group of 352 seronegative cohort members. Every donor gave a peripheral blood sample, and the peripheral blood mononuclear cells from that sample were used for TCR beta sequencing. Genomic DNA extraction from the blood cell samples was performed with the Qiagen DNeasy Blood Extraction Kit. As concerns this clone: No cognate antigen has been identified for it. Per-nucleotide qualities are absent, and no much larger clonotype sits a single base away.

The library was made by the immunoSEQ multiplex PCR assay. A mixture of 60 forward primers for TCR Vbeta segments and 13 reverse primers for TCR Jbeta segments was used in the multiplex PCR. Amplification of the CDR3 region of rearranged TCR beta genes was performed with a multiplex PCR assay on genomic DNA. On the Illumina HiSeq System, the amplified TCR beta libraries were sequenced as 87-base-pair reads. In the authors' own workflow: In a later analysis, some 80 million unique TCR beta chains were counted across the 666 repertoires, and about 9.9 million of these chains were shared by at least two donors. To remove PCR and sequencing errors, raw reads were error-corrected and collapsed into unique sequences using a nearest-neighbor algorithm that merged closely related sequences. V, D and J gene segments were assigned by aligning CDR3 sequences to IMGT reference sequences. Each retained sequence needed at least a six-nucleotide match to both a V gene segment and a J gene segment. A rearrangement was called productive if the CDR3 had no stop codons and remained in frame with V and J, and every other rearrangement was called non-productive. CDR3 was defined according to IMGT convention as the region running from the second conserved V-encoded cysteine to the conserved J-encoded phenylalanine. In an earlier analysis of just under 600 of the donors, sequences lacking an unambiguous match to a single V gene segment were excluded. An earlier analysis of several hundred of the donors called V segments functional above 56.7% productive rearrangements and segregating when the between-donor standard deviation exceeded 5%. A statistical classification framework was built for diagnosing cytomegalovirus status from the catalog of TCR beta chain sequences. A later analysis assigned V and J genes by comparing TCR nucleotide sequences with IMGT/GENE-DB human TR gene sequences. Using the TCRdist pipeline, a later analysis assigned CDR3 sequences along with most-parsimonious VDJ recombination scenarios. In a later analysis, each TCR beta chain was defined by its CDR3 amino acid sequence together with its V-gene family, and reads lacking a unique V-gene family were excluded. As a way to deal with suspected cross-contamination and a sequencing artifact, a later analysis dropped 500 to 700 nucleotide sequences that were highly shared and had low generation probability. In a later analysis, a clonal expansion index for each public chain was calculated from normalized within-repertoire ranks of inferred template counts. In a later analysis, generation probabilities were computed with a VDJ recombination model fitted to out-of-frame rearrangements, and the resulting probabilities were checked against IGoR. A later analysis scored TCR-TCR, TCR-HLA and TCR-CMV co-occurrence with hypergeometric tests, applying a repertoire-size bias correction to TCR pairs. To estimate false discovery rates, a later analysis permuted the HLA or CMV assignments 20 times. In a later analysis, co-occurring TCRs were grouped using DBSCAN, with TCRdist sequence similarity added in when clustering inside HLA-allele-positive subsets. Co-occurrence clustering excluded repertoires with fewer than 30,000 or more than 120,000 public chains, plus five with anomalous nucleotide sharing. As stored in TCRdb, this immuneACCESS dataset retains in-frame rearrangements with V and J assigned. A fraction of the clones does not appear; measured against another copy, unresolved V genes explain less than half of the discrepancy, and the remainder lacks a known reason. D and trimming were read from the DNA, whereas the V and J calls and clone size are those reported in that table. The sample table records 50,000 or so clones; approximately 82% of these occur just once. The top ten constitute around 3.3% of the sample.

Trimming takes 3 bases from V and 1 base from J, and the germline ends sit 9 bases apart. From the cysteine up to the phenylalanine, the CDR3 has a length of 14 residues. The retained sequence is limited to the CDR3, 42 bases, with the frame set at the first base. Looking up the germline V gene (reference sequence) yields CDR1 GTSNPN and CDR2 SVGIG. The origin of this receptor is a woman younger than 35 in good health and CMV-seronegative. The sequenced sample was PBMCs. The chain is made from TRBV30 and TRBJ2-2; the D gene is perhaps TRBD2, from 5 matching bases. The CDR3 corresponds to CAWSRGLNTGELFF. The sequenced DNA: TGTGCCTGGAGCCGGGGTTTGAACACCGGGGAGCTGTTTTTT.